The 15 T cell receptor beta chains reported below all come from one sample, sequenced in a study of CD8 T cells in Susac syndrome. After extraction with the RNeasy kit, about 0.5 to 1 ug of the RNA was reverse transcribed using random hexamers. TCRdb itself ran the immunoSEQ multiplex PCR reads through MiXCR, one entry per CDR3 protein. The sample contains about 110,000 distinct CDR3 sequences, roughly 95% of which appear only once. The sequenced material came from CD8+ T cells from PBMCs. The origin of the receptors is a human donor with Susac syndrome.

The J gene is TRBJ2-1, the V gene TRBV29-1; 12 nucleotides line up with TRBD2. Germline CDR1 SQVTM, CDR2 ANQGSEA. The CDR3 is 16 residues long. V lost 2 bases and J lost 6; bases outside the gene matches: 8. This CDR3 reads CSVELAGGFPANEQFF. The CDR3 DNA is TGCAGCGTTGAACTAGCGGGGGGGTTCCCCGCCAATGAGCAGTTCTTC.

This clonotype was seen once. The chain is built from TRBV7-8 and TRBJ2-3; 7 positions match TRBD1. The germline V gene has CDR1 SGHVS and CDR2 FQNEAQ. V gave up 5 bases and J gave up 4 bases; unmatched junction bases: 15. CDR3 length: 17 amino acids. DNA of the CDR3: TGTGCCAGCAGCCAGGACCGGACAGGTGCATTATCAGATACGCAGTATTTT. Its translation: CASSQDRTGALSDTQYF. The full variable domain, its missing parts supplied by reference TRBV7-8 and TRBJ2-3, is GAGVSQSPRYKVAKRGQDVALRCDPISGHVSLFWYQQALGQGPEFLTYFQNEAQLDKSGLPSDRFFAERPEGSVSTLKIQRTQQEDSAVYLCASSQDRTGALSDTQYFGPGTRLTVL.

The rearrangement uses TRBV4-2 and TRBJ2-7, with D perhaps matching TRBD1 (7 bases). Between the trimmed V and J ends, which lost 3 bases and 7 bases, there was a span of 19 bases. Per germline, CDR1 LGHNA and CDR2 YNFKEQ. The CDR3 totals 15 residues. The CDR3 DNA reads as TGTGCCAGCAGCCAGGGTGACAGGGAGGTGCTTGAGCAGTACTTC. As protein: CASSQGDREVLEQYF.

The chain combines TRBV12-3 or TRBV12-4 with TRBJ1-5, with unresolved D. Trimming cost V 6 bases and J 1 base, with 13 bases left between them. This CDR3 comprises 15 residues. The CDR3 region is CASSPGQISNQPQHF. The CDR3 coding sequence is TGTGCCAGCAGCCCGGGCCAGATAAGCAATCAGCCCCAGCATTTT.

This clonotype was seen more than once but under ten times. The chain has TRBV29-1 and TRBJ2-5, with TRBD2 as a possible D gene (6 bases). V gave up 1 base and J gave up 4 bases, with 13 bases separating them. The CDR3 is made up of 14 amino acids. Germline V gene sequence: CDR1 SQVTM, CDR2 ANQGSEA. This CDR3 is CSVEGEDLLETQYF. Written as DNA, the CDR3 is TGCAGCGTTGAAGGGGAGGATCTTTTAGAGACCCAGTACTTC. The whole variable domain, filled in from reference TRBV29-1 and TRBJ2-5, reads SAVISQKPSRDICQRGTSLTIQCQVDSQVTMMFWYRQQPGQSLTLIATANQGSEATYESGFVIDKFPISRPNLTFSTLTVSNMSPEDSSIYLCSVEGEDLLETQYFGPGTRLLVL.

The CDR3 nucleotides are TGTGCCAGCAGCCTTCCCGTCTCTGGGGCCAACGTCCTGACTTTC. Translated: CASSLPVSGANVLTF. The rearrangement joins TRBV9 to TRBJ2-6; the D is unclear. Trimming took off 4 bases at V and 0 bases at J, with 8 bases between the two ends. The CDR3 has 15 amino acids. From germline, CDR1 is SGDLS and CDR2 YYNGEE.

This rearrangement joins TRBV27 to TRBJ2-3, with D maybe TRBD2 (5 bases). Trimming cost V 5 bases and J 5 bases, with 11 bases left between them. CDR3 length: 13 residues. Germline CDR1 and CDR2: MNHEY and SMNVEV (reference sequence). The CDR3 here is CASSPIRGDTQYF. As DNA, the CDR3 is TGTGCCAGCAGTCCCATACGGGGAGATACGCAGTATTTT.

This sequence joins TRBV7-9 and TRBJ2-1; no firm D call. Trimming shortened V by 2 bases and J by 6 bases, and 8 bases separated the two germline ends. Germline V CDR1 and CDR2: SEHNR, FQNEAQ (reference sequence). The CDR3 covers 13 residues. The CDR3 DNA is TGTGCCAGCAGCTTACAGCAAACCAATGAGCAGTTCTTC. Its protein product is CASSLQQTNEQFF.

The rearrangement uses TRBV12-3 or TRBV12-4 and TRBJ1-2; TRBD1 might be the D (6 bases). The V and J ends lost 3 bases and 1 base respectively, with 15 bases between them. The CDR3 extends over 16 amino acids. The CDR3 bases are TGTGCCAGCAGTTTGGGGCAGGGGCTATTTAACTATGGCTACACCTTC. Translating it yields CASSLGQGLFNYGYTF.

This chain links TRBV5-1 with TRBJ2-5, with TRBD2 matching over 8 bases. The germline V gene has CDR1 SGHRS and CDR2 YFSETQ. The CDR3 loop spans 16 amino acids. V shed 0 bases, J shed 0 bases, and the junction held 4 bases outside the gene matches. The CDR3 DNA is TGCGCCAGCAGCTTGGAACTAGCGGCGTACCAAGAGACCCAGTACTTC. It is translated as CASSLELAAYQETQYF.

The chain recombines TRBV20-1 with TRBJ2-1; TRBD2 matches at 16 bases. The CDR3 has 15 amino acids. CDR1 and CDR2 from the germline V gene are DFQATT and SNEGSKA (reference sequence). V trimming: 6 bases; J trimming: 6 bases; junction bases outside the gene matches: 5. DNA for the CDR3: TGCAGTGCGTCGGGACTAGCGGGGGGGGTCAATGAGCAGTTCTTC. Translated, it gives CSASGLAGGVNEQFF.

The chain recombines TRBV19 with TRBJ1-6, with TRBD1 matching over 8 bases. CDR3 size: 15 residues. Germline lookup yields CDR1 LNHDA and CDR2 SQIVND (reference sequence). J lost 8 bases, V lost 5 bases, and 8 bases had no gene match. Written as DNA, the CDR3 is TGTGCCAGTAGTCAAAGGGACAGGAGGGATTCACCCCTCCACTTT. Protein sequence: CASSQRDRRDSPLHF.

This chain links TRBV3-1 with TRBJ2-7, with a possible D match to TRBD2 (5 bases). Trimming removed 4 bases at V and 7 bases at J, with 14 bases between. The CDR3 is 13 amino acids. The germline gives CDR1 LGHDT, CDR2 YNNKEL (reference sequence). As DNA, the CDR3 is TGTGCCAGCAGCCCGGTGGGGTCGGGGGAGCAGTACTTC. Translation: CASSPVGSGEQYF.

The CDR3 loop is CASSHLGAETQYF. As DNA, the CDR3 is TGTGCCAGCAGCCACCTCGGGGCTGAGACCCAGTACTTC. The chain carries TRBV3-1 and TRBJ2-5, with D perhaps assigned TRBD1 or TRBD2 (5 bases each). CDR1 LGHDT and CDR2 YNNKEL come from the germline V gene (reference sequence). V lost 3 bases to trimming and J lost 5 bases, with 10 bases between them. This CDR3 region has 13 residues.

The CDR3 DNA sequence: TGTGCCAGCAGCCAAGTCGTTCCAGGGGGCAATGAGCAGTTCTTC. Amino acid sequence: CASSQVVPGGNEQFF. The chain couples TRBV4-2 to TRBJ2-1; TRBD1 aligns across 7 bases. CDR1 is LGHNA and CDR2 is YNFKEQ in the germline V gene. The CDR3 length is 15 residues. Trimming took 1 base from V and 6 from J; bases not matched to a gene: 6.